Below, 8 T cell receptor beta chains from the same sample are listed, as sequenced in a study of blood T cell repertoires in COVID-19. Repertoires were generated with immunoSEQ multiplex PCR, while TCRdb's copy carries only in-frame clones and drops some. The sample includes around 250,000 clones, approximately 80% of them seen just once. Sequencing was carried out using PBMCs or T cells enriched from blood (not recorded which). Receptors were obtained from a man aged 40-49 years who had been exposed to COVID-19.

This clone appeared a few times. This chain joins TRBV5-1 and TRBJ1-2, with D unresolved. CDR3 length: 16 amino acids. Germline assignment: CDR1 SGHRS and CDR2 YFSETQ. V gave up 0 bases and J gave up 0 bases, with 12 bases separating them. CDR3 amino acids: CASSLERGGANYGYTF. The CDR3 DNA reads as TGCGCCAGCAGCTTGGAGCGCGGCGGAGCTAACTATGGCTACACCTTC.

This chain uses TRBV19 with TRBJ2-2; 7 positions match TRBD2. This CDR3 is 14 amino acids long. The V segment lost 5 bases and the J segment 7 bases; nucleotides outside the gene matches: 7. Germline assignment: CDR1 LNHDA and CDR2 SQIVND (reference sequence). The CDR3 bases are TGTGCCAGTAGTGGGTTAGCGGGTGTCGGGGAGCTGTTTTTT. Amino acid sequence: CASSGLAGVGELFF.

This sequence joins TRBV5-1 and TRBJ1-4; D ambiguous. The length of the CDR3 is 12 residues. The V and J ends lost 7 bases and 8 bases respectively, with 12 bases between them. Germline CDR1 reads SGHRS; CDR2 reads YFSETQ. The CDR3 DNA reads TGCGCCAGCTCGTCTCGAGGGGAAAAACTGTTTTTT. Protein sequence: CASSSRGEKLFF.

This chain uses TRBV6-5 with TRBJ1-2; D is undetermined. CDR3 length: 11 residues. The germline V gene has CDR1 MNHEY and CDR2 SVGAGI. Trimming took off 8 bases at V and 1 base at J, with 5 bases between the two ends. The DNA for the CDR3 is TGTGCCAGCGCGGATAACTATGGCTACACCTTC. It is translated as CASADNYGYTF.

This rearrangement joins TRBV21-1 to TRBJ1-2; TRBD1, the table's D call, was not compared with the DNA. TRBV21-1 is classified as a pseudogene. The CDR3 consists of 15 residues. In DNA, the CDR3 is TGTGCCAGCAGCCCGCGGGACAGAATACTTTATGGCTACACCTTC. This translates into CASSPRDRILYGYTF.

This chain joins TRBV5-6 and TRBJ1-1, with no clear D. The germline CDR1 and CDR2 sequences are SGHDT and YYEEEE. V was cut by 6 bases and J by 5 bases, with 20 bases left in between. The CDR3 consists of 15 residues. The CDR3: CASTLRLDFGTEAFF. CDR3 in DNA: TGTGCCAGCACCTTAAGACTGGATTTTGGTACTGAAGCTTTCTTT.

The chain uses TRBV5-1 and TRBJ2-7, with D possibly matching TRBD1 (7 bases). Deletions cut 0 bases from V and 3 bases from J, with 22 bases between. The CDR3 is made up of 18 amino acids. Germline V gene data show CDR1 as SGHRS and CDR2 as YFSETQ. CDR3 bases: TGCGCCAGCAGCTTGGCTCCTTCCGGAGGGGGGACAGACTACGAGCAGTACTTC. This codes for CASSLAPSGGGTDYEQYF.

The chain is built from TRBV7-8 and TRBJ2-7; TRBD1 matches 8 bases. Trimming took 5 bases from V and 3 from J; bases not matched to a gene: 3. Looked up from germline, CDR1 is SGHVS and CDR2 is FQNEAQ. The CDR3 runs to 13 residues. The CDR3: CASSRTGHYEQYF. The CDR3 nucleotides read TGTGCCAGCAGCCGGACAGGGCACTACGAGCAGTACTTC.